The entry below describes one T cell receptor (beta chain). No antigen is known for it. CD45RO-negative, CCR7-positively selected cells formed the naive CD8 fraction, excluding terminally differentiated effector memory CD45RA+ cells. Donors, without exception, were Caucasian adults residing in Nashville, Tennessee. Measured with immunoSEQ multiplex PCR; TCRdb has only the in-frame clones, and not every one. This table has fewer than 1 million clones, 95% to 97% appearing once. Germline V CDR1 and CDR2: SGHDT, YYEEEE. With V trimmed by 4 bases and J by 7 bases, 4 bases remained unmatched. The CDR3 covers 14 residues. The entry originates in a study of shared clonotypes between healthy human individuals. Notes on the study in general: Few donors restricted represented genetic and exposure-history diversity.

J is TRBJ1-5 and V is TRBV5-6; 11 bases fit TRBD1. This clonotype originated in a man under 40 in good health. Material: naive CD8+ T cells sorted from blood. The CDR3 bases are TGTGCCAGCAGCGCAGGGACAGGGGGACAGCCCCAGCATTTT. This encodes CASSAGTGGQPQHF.